Shown below are 9 T cell receptor beta chains from a single sample sequenced in a study of tissue T cells after allogeneic stem cell transplantation. The repertoire was sequenced with immunoSEQ multiplex PCR; TCRdb's copy has only in-frame clones and lacks some. The sample shows about 850 clones, about half of them seen only once. The material was blood, obtained at autopsy. The source is a female patient aged 35 to 75 with steroid-refractory graft-versus-host disease after an allogeneic stem cell transplant. The T cells may partly be graft donor cells.

This clone has a handful of counts. This chain uses TRBV5-1 with TRBJ2-1; a possible D gene is TRBD2 (6 bases). The length of the CDR3 is 15 residues. Trimming stripped 0 bases from V and 1 base from J, with 8 bases between. Germline V lookup: CDR1 SGHRS, CDR2 YFSETQ. The CDR3 DNA sequence: TGCGCCAGCAGCTTGGGACTAGGATCCTACAATGAGCAGTTCTTC. It encodes CASSLGLGSYNEQFF.

This chain connects TRBV14 to TRBJ2-7; D unclear. V was clipped by 0 bases and J by 2 bases, with 8 bases between them. Germline loops: CDR1 SGHDN, CDR2 FVKESK. CDR3 length: 14 amino acids. The CDR3 protein is CASSQEIGPYEQYF. The CDR3 bases are TGTGCCAGCAGCCAAGAAATAGGACCCTACGAGCAGTACTTC.

The chain is built from TRBV6-5 and TRBJ2-3; 9 bases map to TRBD2. V trimming: 4 bases; J trimming: 1 base; junction bases outside the gene matches: 6. CDR1 MNHEY and CDR2 SVGAGI come from the germline V gene. CDR3 length: 16 residues. CDR3 in amino acids: CASSSPQREGTDTQYF. The CDR3, as DNA: TGTGCCAGCAGTTCCCCACAGCGGGAGGGCACAGATACGCAGTATTTT.

This clone occurred a few times. The chain combines TRBV3-1 (or the pseudogene TRBV3-2) with TRBJ1-2, with 7 bases that match TRBD1. This CDR3 is 13 amino acids long. Trimming cost V 3 bases and J 8 bases; bases outside gene matches: 6. Germline CDR1 and CDR2: LGHDT and YNNKEL (reference sequence). The CDR3 loop reads CASSHYRGDGYTF. CDR3 DNA: TGTGCCAGCAGCCATTACAGGGGCGACGGCTACACCTTC.

To note about this clone: One end of the junction varies from germline; a read error may be responsible. The chain employs TRBV7-2 and TRBJ2-1, with 10 bases that match TRBD1. Germline lookup yields CDR1 SGHTA and CDR2 FQGNSA. This CDR3 region has 13 residues. The CDR3: CASSSIRLGTGVF. CDR3 DNA sequence: TGTGCCAGCAGTTCAATCAGGCTCGGGACAGGGGTCTTC.

V and J are TRBV11-2 and TRBJ1-1; D is undetermined. The V end was cut by 0 bases, the J end by 0 bases, with 8 bases between. Germline values: CDR1 SGHAT, CDR2 FQNNGV. This CDR3 contains 15 residues. CDR3 residues: CASSLDERLNTEAFF. CDR3 in DNA: TGTGCCAGCAGCTTAGATGAACGGCTGAACACTGAAGCTTTCTTT.

The chain uses TRBV5-1 and TRBJ2-3; 9 bases match TRBD1. This CDR3 contains 13 residues. The V and J ends lost 8 bases and 3 bases, in that order; junction bases with no gene match: 4. In germline, CDR1 is SGHRS, CDR2 YFSETQ. DNA of the CDR3: TGCGCCAGTCGACAGGGGGGGACAGATACGCAGTATTTT. This sequence encodes CASRQGGTDTQYF.

In its sample, this clone was seen a few times. The V gene is TRBV4-2, the J gene TRBJ2-7; 8 bases agree with TRBD2. Germline V gene data show CDR1 as LGHNA and CDR2 as YNFKEQ. Germline trimming cut 4 bases from V and 3 bases from J; bases unmatched to any gene: 11. This CDR3 has 16 residues. The CDR3 nucleotides read TGTGCCAGCAGCCTTTTAAGCGGGGGTACTTTCTACGAGCAGTACTTC. Translating it yields CASSLLSGGTFYEQYF.

This chain connects TRBV6-2 or TRBV6-3 to TRBJ1-2, with 8 bases that match TRBD1. Germline-derived CDR1 and CDR2 are MNHEY and SVGEGT. This CDR3 has 14 residues. Germline trimming cut 4 bases from V and 9 bases from J; bases unmatched to any gene: 10. In nucleotides, the CDR3 is TGTGCCAGCAGTTTTTCCGGGACAGGTACTAGCTACACCTTC. It yields the protein CASSFSGTGTSYTF.